Listed here are 12 T cell receptor beta chains from one sample, sequenced in a study of OX40 agonist ivuxolimab in advanced cancers. This table comes from immunoSEQ multiplex PCR, and its TCRdb copy is limited to in-frame clones, with some not included. The table has about 64,000 clones, about 87% seen once; the top ten hold 0.67%. Sequences were derived from CD4+ or CD8+ T cells sorted from blood, sampled in a trial of the OX40 agonist ivuxolimab. The receptors derive from an adult with an advanced solid tumor such as melanoma, head and neck, liver or kidney cancer.

V is TRBV6-5 and J is TRBJ1-5; D may be TRBD1 (6 bases). V was pared by 6 bases and J by 9 bases, with 21 bases between. The germline gives CDR1 MNHEY, CDR2 SVGAGI. The CDR3 runs 15 residues. The CDR3 region is CASRSTGQLHGPQHF. Here the CDR3 DNA reads TGTGCCAGCAGATCAACTGGACAGCTTCACGGGCCCCAGCATTTT.

The gene calls are TRBV5-1 and TRBJ1-4; D is ambiguous. CDR1 and CDR2 from the germline V gene are SGHRS and YFSETQ. The V end was cut by 0 bases, the J end by 10 bases, with 10 bases between. The CDR3 is 13 residues long. For the CDR3, the DNA is TGCGCCAGCAGCTTGGGGCAACGGGGAAAACTGTTTTTT. It encodes CASSLGQRGKLFF.

This clone was seen just once. This rearrangement joins TRBV29-1 to TRBJ2-1; 9 bases map to TRBD2. Looked up from germline, CDR1 is SQVTM and CDR2 is ANQGSEA. This CDR3 has 13 residues. Unmatched junction bases numbered 3, after V lost 7 bases and J lost 2 bases. The DNA for the CDR3 is TGCAGCGGAGGGACTAGCCCCTACAATGAGCAGTTCTTC. Translated: CSGGTSPYNEQFF.

The chain carries TRBV6-5 and TRBJ2-2, with a possible D match to TRBD2 (5 bases). This CDR3 contains 15 residues. Looked up from germline, CDR1 is MNHEY and CDR2 is SVGAGI. Trimming pared 6 bases from V and 4 bases from J, leaving 15 bases between. The DNA for the CDR3 is TGTGCCAGCAGAACCAACCTAGCTTTCACCGGGGAGCTGTTTTTT. Its translation: CASRTNLAFTGELFF.

The J gene is TRBJ1-5, the V gene TRBV19, with TRBD1 matching 7 bases. This CDR3 is 13 amino acids long. In germline, CDR1 is LNHDA, CDR2 SQIVND (reference sequence). The junction had 4 bases not matched to a gene; V was cut back by 8 bases and J by 3 bases. CDR3 DNA sequence: TGTGCCAGTGATACAGGGGACAATCAGCCCCAGCATTTT. Encoded protein: CASDTGDNQPQHF.

The chain carries TRBV10-3 and TRBJ2-1, with 7 bases aligning to TRBD2. The length of the CDR3 is 12 residues. Trimming took 4 bases from V and 7 from J; bases not matched to a gene: 1. The germline V gene has CDR1 ENHRY and CDR2 SYGVKD. Here the CDR3 reads CAISGGGNEQFF. As DNA, the CDR3 is TGTGCCATCAGTGGGGGGGGGAATGAGCAGTTCTTC.

This clone was seen just once. The chain links TRBV15 to TRBJ1-2; D gene unclear. The V and J ends lost 4 bases and 6 bases respectively, with 12 bases between them. This CDR3 region has 13 residues. CDR1 is LNHNV, CDR2 YYDKDF, per germline (reference sequence). CDR3 residues: CATSNYYRNGYTF. The DNA of the CDR3 is TGTGCCACCAGCAACTATTACCGGAATGGCTACACCTTC.

The chain carries TRBV28 and TRBJ1-1; D is undetermined. From germline, CDR1 is MDHEN and CDR2 SYDVKM. This CDR3 region has 13 residues. V shed 4 bases and J shed 1 base, with 7 bases lying between them. CDR3 in amino acids: CASSYDSNTEAFF. The CDR3 DNA sequence: TGTGCCAGCAGTTATGACTCGAACACTGAAGCTTTCTTT.

The rearrangement uses TRBV7-9 and TRBJ2-1; D is ambiguous. This CDR3 has 11 residues. Deletions cut 3 bases from V and 5 bases from J, with 2 bases between. Germline CDR1 and CDR2: SEHNR and FQNEAQ (reference sequence). The CDR3 is CASSLDNEQFF. Here the CDR3 DNA reads TGTGCCAGCAGCTTGGACAATGAGCAGTTCTTC.

V usage is TRBV6-1 and J usage is TRBJ2-3, with TRBD1 as a possible D gene (6 bases). The CDR3 spans 15 residues. V was cut by 6 bases and J by 2 bases, with 15 bases left in between. CDR1 is MNHNS, CDR2 SASEGT, per germline. CDR3 sequence (DNA): TGTGCCAGCAGCCGAACAGGGTTCTTCACAGATACGCAGTATTTT. Translation gives CASSRTGFFTDTQYF.

Here the CDR3 DNA reads TGTGCCAGCAGTGAACAGGGAACCAGACAGCCCCAGCATTTT. Amino acid sequence: CASSEQGTRQPQHF. The chain has TRBV6-1 and TRBJ1-5, with D perhaps TRBD1 (5 bases). Germline lookup yields CDR1 MNHNS and CDR2 SASEGT. The CDR3 is 14 residues long. Trimming stripped 2 bases from V and 7 bases from J, with 12 bases between.

The chain has TRBV9 and TRBJ2-3; TRBD2 matches 13 bases. V was clipped by 3 bases and J by 3 bases; unmatched bases: 4. Germline V lookup: CDR1 SGDLS, CDR2 YYNGEE. The CDR3 consists of 16 residues. CDR3 residues: CASSGLAGGGTDTQYF. CDR3 DNA sequence: TGTGCCAGCAGCGGACTAGCGGGAGGAGGAACAGATACGCAGTATTTT. Full variable domain (outside the CDR3, taken from reference TRBV9 and TRBJ2-3): DSGVTQTPKHLITATGQRVTLRCSPRSGDLSVYWYQQSLDQGLQFLIQYYNGEERAKGNILERFSAQQFPDLHSELNLSSLELGDSALYFCASSGLAGGGTDTQYFGPGTRLTVL.